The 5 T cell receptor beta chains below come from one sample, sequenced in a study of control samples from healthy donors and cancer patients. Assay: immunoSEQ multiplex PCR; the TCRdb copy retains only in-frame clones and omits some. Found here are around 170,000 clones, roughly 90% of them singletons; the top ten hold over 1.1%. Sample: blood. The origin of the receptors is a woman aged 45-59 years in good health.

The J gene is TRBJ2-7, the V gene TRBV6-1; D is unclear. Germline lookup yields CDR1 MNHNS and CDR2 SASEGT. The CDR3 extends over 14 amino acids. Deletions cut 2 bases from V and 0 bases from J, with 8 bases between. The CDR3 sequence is CASSESGPSYEQYF. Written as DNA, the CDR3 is TGTGCCAGCAGTGAAAGTGGTCCCTCCTACGAGCAGTACTTC.

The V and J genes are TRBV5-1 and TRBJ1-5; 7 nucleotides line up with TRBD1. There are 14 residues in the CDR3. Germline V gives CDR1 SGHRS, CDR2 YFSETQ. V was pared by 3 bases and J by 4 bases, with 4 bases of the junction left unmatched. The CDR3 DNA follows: TGCGCCAGCAGCTCGGGACAGCCGAATCAGCCCCAGCATTTT. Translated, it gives CASSSGQPNQPQHF.

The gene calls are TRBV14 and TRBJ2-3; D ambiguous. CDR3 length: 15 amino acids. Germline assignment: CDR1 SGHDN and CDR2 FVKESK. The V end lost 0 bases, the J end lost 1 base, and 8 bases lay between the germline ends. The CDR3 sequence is CASSQDAQRTDTQYF. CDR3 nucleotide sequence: TGTGCCAGCAGCCAAGATGCACAGCGCACAGATACGCAGTATTTT.

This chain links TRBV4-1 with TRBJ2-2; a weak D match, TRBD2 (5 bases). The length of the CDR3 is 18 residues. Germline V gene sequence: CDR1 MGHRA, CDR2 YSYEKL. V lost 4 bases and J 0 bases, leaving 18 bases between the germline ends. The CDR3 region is CASSRERGGFSNTGELFF. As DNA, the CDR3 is TGCGCCAGCAGCCGAGAACGTGGAGGCTTTTCGAACACCGGGGAGCTGTTTTTT.

The CDR3 here is CASSREAASYEQYF. CDR3 coding DNA: TGCGCCAGCAGCAGGGAAGCCGCTTCCTACGAGCAGTACTTC. The chain employs TRBV5-1 and TRBJ2-7, with D uncertain. Germline V gene sequence: CDR1 SGHRS, CDR2 YFSETQ. Trimming pared 4 bases from V and 1 base from J, leaving 12 bases between. The CDR3 is 14 residues long.